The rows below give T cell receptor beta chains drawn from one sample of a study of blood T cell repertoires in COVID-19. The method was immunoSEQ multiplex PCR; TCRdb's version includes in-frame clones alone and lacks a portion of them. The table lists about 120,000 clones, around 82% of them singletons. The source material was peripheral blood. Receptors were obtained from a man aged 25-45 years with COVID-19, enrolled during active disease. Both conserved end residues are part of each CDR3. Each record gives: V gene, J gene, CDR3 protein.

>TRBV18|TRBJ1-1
CASSPTAMNTEAFF
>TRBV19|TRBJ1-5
CASSRTVPNQPQHF
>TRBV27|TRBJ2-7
CASSPAVLAHYEQYF
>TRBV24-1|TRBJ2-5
CATSARTSGGGETQYF
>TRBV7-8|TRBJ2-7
CASSPTGGGYEQYF
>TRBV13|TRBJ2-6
CARSRIRDRGGAGANVLTF
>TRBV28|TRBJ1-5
CASSLYQRAQHF
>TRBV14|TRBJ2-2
CASSRSVRTGGYTGELFF
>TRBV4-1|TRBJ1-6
CASSQGHAGTDNNSPLHF
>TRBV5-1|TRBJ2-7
CASSPGQGDEQYF
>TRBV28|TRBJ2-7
CASSPQTGISYEQYF
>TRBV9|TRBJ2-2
CASSVSSRVYTGELFF
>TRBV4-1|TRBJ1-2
CASSPQGGGYTF
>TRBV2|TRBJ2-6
CASSDRDRVISGANVLTF
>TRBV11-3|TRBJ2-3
CASSQTGLDTQYF
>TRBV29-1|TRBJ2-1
CSVEDLQGLEQFF
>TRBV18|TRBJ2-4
CASSPPGQGENIQYF
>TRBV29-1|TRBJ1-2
CSAGEYGYTF
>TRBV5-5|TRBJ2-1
CASRARPGTSGYNEQFF
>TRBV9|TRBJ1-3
CASSVVPGNGNTIYF
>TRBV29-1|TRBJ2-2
CSVWDSRNTGELFF
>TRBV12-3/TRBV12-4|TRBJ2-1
CASSRTGTDEQFF
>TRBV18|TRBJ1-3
CASSPPARVSDTIYF
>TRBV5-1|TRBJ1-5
CASSLGREGQPQHF
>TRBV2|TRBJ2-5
CASSVISGGEETQYF
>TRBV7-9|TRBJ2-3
CASGLKRYGTDTQYF
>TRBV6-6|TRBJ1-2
CASTRSPTGDGNYGYTF
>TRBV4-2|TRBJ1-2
CASSLETGSHGYTF
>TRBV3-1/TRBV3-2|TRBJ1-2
CASSQGPHSNYGYTF
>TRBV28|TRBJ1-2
CASSLRRGQGYYGYTF
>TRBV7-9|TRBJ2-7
CASSLSVYEQYF
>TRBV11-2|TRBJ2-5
CASSRIGSGKETQYF
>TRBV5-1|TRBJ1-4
CASSARGNEKLFF
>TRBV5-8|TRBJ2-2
CASSGRRDRINTGELFF
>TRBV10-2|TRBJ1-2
CASSEAGQGTNYGYTF
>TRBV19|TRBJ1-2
CASSMSGRGNYGYTF
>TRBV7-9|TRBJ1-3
CASMAGSGNTIYF
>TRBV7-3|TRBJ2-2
CASSSLAFTGELFF
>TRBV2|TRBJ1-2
CASSEATAGGLSGYTF